The rows below give T cell receptor beta chains drawn from one sample of a study of blood T cell repertoires in COVID-19. TCRdb's copy holds only in-frame clones and misses some; the assay was immunoSEQ multiplex PCR. This sample carries around 140,000 clones, 60% to 85% of them seen once, and the ten largest clones take about 1.9%. The sequenced material came from peripheral blood. Source of these receptors: a woman aged 55 to 70 with acute or convalescent COVID-19. Both conserved end residues are part of each CDR3. A D gene is named only where the DNA matches it firmly. Not every row has a clone size; where given, it reads once, few, many or a size class.

clone size	D gene	V gene	J gene	CDR3 protein	CDR3 DNA
NA	TRBD2	TRBV6-5	TRBJ2-1	CASRLALWSYNEQFF	TGTGCCAGCCGACTAGCCCTATGGTCCTACAATGAGCAGTTCTTC
NA	NA	TRBV6-2/TRBV6-3	TRBJ2-3	CASSSSHPNTQYF	TGTGCCAGCAGTTCTTCTCACCCTAATACGCAGTATTTT
few	TRBD2	TRBV27	TRBJ2-5	CASSSLAQLAAWETQYF	TGTGCCAGCAGTTCCCTGGCCCAACTAGCGGCCTGGGAGACCCAGTACTTC
NA	TRBD1	TRBV2	TRBJ2-1	CATRGTGGGGRPNEQFF	TGTGCCACCCGAGGGACAGGGGGCGGAGGTCGACCCAATGAGCAGTTCTTC
NA	TRBD1	TRBV20-1	TRBJ1-5	CSASRRGTGGFSNQPQHF	TGCAGTGCTAGTCGAAGGGGGACAGGGGGCTTTAGCAATCAGCCCCAGCATTTT
NA	NA	TRBV28	TRBJ1-1	CATETGSSLNTEAFF	TGTGCCACAGAGACAGGTTCGTCCCTGAACACTGAAGCTTTCTTT
many	TRBD2	TRBV5-6	TRBJ2-2	CASSDPGASGRDGTGELFF	TGTGCCAGCAGCGATCCTGGGGCTAGCGGGAGGGATGGCACCGGGGAGCTGTTTTTT
NA	NA	TRBV28	TRBJ1-2	CASSPGVVYGYTF	TGTGCCAGCAGTCCAGGGGTTGTCTATGGCTACACCTTC
NA	NA	TRBV28	TRBJ2-5	CASSLILGRLQETQYF	TGTGCCAGCAGTTTAATATTGGGGCGCTTACAAGAGACCCAGTACTTC
few	NA	TRBV5-1	TRBJ2-1	CASSESQRAGWGNEQFF	TGCGCCAGCAGCGAGTCCCAGCGGGCGGGATGGGGAAATGAGCAGTTCTTC
few	TRBD1	TRBV5-1	TRBJ1-6	CASSFGQGDSPLHF	TGCGCCAGCAGCTTCGGACAGGGAGATTCACCCCTCCACTTT
NA	TRBD2	TRBV6-8	TRBJ2-7	CASRSAGGPRGPYEQYF	TGTGCCAGTCGATCAGCGGGAGGGCCTCGCGGTCCCTACGAGCAGTACTTC
NA	NA	TRBV7-9	TRBJ1-2	CASSRGAYYGYTF	TGTGCCAGCAGTAGGGGCGCATACTATGGCTACACCTTC
once	TRBD1	TRBV27	TRBJ1-2	CASSRQQGALLYGYTF	TGTGCCAGCAGCCGTCAACAGGGGGCTTTGCTCTATGGCTACACCTTC
NA	NA	TRBV18	TRBJ2-7	CASSPVEEQYF	TGTGCCAGCTCACCAGTCGAGGAGCAGTACTTC
NA	TRBD1	TRBV6-5	TRBJ1-1	CASTQDRGHTEAFF	TGTGCCAGCACCCAGGACAGGGGTCACACTGAAGCTTTCTTT
NA	NA	TRBV10-3	TRBJ1-1	CAAGRTEAFF	TGTGCCGCGGGACGGACTGAAGCTTTCTTT
few	NA	TRBV13	TRBJ2-7	CASSPPGGLEQYF	TGTGCCAGCAGCCCCCCAGGGGGGCTCGAGCAGTACTTC
NA	TRBD2	TRBV14	TRBJ2-7	CASSPHNRSRGDEQYF	TGTGCCAGCAGCCCCCATAACCGTAGCCGGGGGGACGAGCAGTACTTC
NA	NA	TRBV27	TRBJ1-1	CASSYLRGPNTEAFF	TGTGCCAGCAGTTACCTCAGGGGCCCGAACACTGAAGCTTTCTTT
many	TRBD2	TRBV14	TRBJ2-7	CASSQAGTSVYEQYF	TGTGCCAGCAGCCAAGCTGGGACTAGCGTCTACGAGCAGTACTTC
once	TRBD2	TRBV20-1	TRBJ2-7	CSAGLARYF	TGCAGTGCGGGACTAGCCCGGTACTTC
NA	NA	TRBV2	TRBJ1-2	CASSGGWRGLSGYTF	TGTGCCAGCAGTGGGGGTTGGAGGGGACTTTCTGGCTACACCTTC
NA	TRBD1	TRBV28	TRBJ2-6	CASSPIRGTGANVLTF	TGTGCCAGCAGTCCGATCAGGGGGACCGGGGCCAACGTCCTGACTTTC
NA	TRBD1	TRBV6-6	TRBJ1-2	CASRTGTGANYGYTF	TGTGCCAGCAGGACCGGGACAGGGGCTAACTATGGCTACACCTTC
NA	TRBD2	TRBV19	TRBJ2-3	CASSIKGLARSTDTQYF	TGTGCCAGTAGTATAAAAGGACTAGCGCGCAGCACAGATACGCAGTATTTT
NA	NA	TRBV7-8	TRBJ1-3	CASSSGNSGNTIYF	TGTGCCAGCAGCTCAGGAAACTCTGGAAACACCATATATTTT
few	TRBD2	TRBV6-2/TRBV6-3	TRBJ2-5	CASSRTSGQETQYF	TGTGCCAGCAGCCGTACTAGCGGCCAAGAGACCCAGTACTTC
NA	NA	TRBV19	TRBJ2-5	CASSSRETQYF	TGTGCCAGTAGTAGCAGAGAGACCCAGTACTTC
NA	NA	TRBV3-1/TRBV3-2	TRBJ2-3	CASSLRGFQSTDTQYF	TGTGCCAGCAGCCTCAGGGGATTTCAGAGCACAGATACGCAGTATTTT
NA	TRBD2	TRBV6-6	TRBJ2-3	CATLAGEGTDTQYF	TGTGCCACCCTAGCGGGAGAGGGGACAGATACGCAGTATTTT
NA	TRBD1	TRBV5-4	TRBJ2-7	CASSTKRTGDYEQYF	TGTGCCAGCAGCACGAAACGGACAGGTGACTACGAGCAGTACTTC
NA	TRBD1	TRBV28	TRBJ2-3	CASSSTDRHTDTQYF	TGTGCCAGCAGTTCAACGGACAGGCACACAGATACGCAGTATTTT